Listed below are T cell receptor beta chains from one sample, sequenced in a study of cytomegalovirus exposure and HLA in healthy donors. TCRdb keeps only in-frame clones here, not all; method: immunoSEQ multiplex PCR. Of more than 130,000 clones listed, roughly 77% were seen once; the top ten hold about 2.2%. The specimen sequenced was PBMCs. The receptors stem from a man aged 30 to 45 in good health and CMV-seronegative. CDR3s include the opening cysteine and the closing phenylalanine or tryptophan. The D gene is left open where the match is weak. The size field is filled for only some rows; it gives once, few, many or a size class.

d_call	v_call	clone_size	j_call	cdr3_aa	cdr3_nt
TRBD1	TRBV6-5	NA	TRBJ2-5	CASGKGWAQGAQYF	TGTGCCAGCGGGAAGGGGTGGGCCCAGGGGGCCCAGTACTTC
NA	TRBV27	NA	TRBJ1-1	CASSLLGGHTEAFF	TGTGCCAGCAGTTTATTGGGCGGGCACACTGAAGCTTTCTTT
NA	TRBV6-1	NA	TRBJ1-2	CASSEIGSYGYTF	TGTGCCAGCAGTGAGATCGGGAGCTATGGCTACACCTTC
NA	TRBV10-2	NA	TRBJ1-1	CASIGQGYGAFF	TGCGCCAGCATTGGGCAGGGGTACGGAGCTTTCTTT
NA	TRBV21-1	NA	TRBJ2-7	CASSKREPDRRSSYEQYF	TGTGCCAGCAGCAAAAGGGAGCCCGACAGGAGGAGCTCCTACGAGCAGTACTTC
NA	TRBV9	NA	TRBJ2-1	CASSVQVSGNEQFF	TGTGCCAGCAGCGTACAGGTCTCCGGCAATGAGCAGTTCTTC
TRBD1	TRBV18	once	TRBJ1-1	CASSPGTGGAGTEAFF	TGTGCCAGCTCACCTGGGACAGGGGGCGCGGGCACTGAAGCTTTCTTT
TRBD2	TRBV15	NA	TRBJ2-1	CATGARGGRDEQFF	TGTGCCACCGGGGCGCGGGGGGGCCGCGATGAGCAGTTCTTC
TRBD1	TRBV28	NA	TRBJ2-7	CASSTGGSYEQYF	TGTGCCAGCAGTACAGGGGGTAGCTACGAGCAGTACTTC
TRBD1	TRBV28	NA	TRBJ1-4	CASSSGQGGKRFF	TGTGCCAGCAGCTCCGGACAGGGTGGGAAGAGGTTTTTT
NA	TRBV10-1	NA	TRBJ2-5	CASSEPAGSRETQYF	TGCGCCAGCAGTGAGCCGGCAGGGTCTCGGGAGACCCAGTACTTC
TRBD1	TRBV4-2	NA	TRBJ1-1	CASSHARGQGATEAFF	TGTGCCAGCAGCCACGCCCGGGGACAGGGGGCCACTGAAGCTTTCTTT
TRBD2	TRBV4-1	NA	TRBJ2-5	CASSQAPSVLGTSGGDQETQYF	TGCGCCAGCAGCCAAGCCCCCTCCGTGCTCGGGACTAGCGGGGGGGACCAAGAGACCCAGTACTTC
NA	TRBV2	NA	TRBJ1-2	CASSDLGGAGYGYTF	TGTGCCAGCAGTGACCTTGGGGGCGCAGGATATGGCTACACCTTC
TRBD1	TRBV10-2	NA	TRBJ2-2	CAAGGQGSPGELFF	TGCGCCGCAGGAGGACAGGGAAGCCCCGGGGAGCTGTTTTTT
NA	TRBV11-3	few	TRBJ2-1	CASSLASRSYNEQFF	TGTGCCAGCAGCTTAGCCTCCCGCTCCTACAATGAGCAGTTCTTC
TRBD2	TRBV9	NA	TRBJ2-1	CASSYTSAGGGNNEQFF	TGTGCCAGCAGTTACACCAGCGCGGGGGGGGGCAACAATGAGCAGTTCTTC